The 20 T cell receptor beta chains reported below all come from one sample, sequenced in a study of OX40 agonist ivuxolimab in advanced cancers. Profiled with immunoSEQ multiplex PCR; TCRdb holds only in-frame clones, not every one. The table has some 78,000 clones, approximately 90% seen once. The material was CD4+ or CD8+ T cells sorted from blood, obtained in a trial of the OX40 agonist ivuxolimab. The receptor source for this set is an adult with an advanced solid tumor such as melanoma, head and neck, liver or kidney cancer.

CDR3 in amino acids: CSARDRGSYTF. The CDR3 bases are TGCAGTGCTAGGGACAGGGGCAGCTACACCTTC. The chain carries TRBV20-1 and TRBJ1-2; the match to TRBD1 covers 9 bases. There are 11 residues in the CDR3. The germline gives CDR1 DFQATT, CDR2 SNEGSKA (reference sequence). V dropped 3 bases and J dropped 9; count of bases not matched to a gene: 2.

The chain couples TRBV11-2 to TRBJ1-4, with 10 positions matching TRBD1. After removal of 2 bases from V and 8 bases from J, the junction contained 5 bases not matched to a gene. The CDR3 covers 15 residues. The germline CDR1 and CDR2 sequences are SGHAT and FQNNGV. CDR3 DNA sequence: TGTGCCAGCAGCTTACTACCGGGACAGGGGGAAAAACTGTTTTTT. Translated, it gives CASSLLPGQGEKLFF.

J is TRBJ1-4 and V is TRBV6-6, with D unresolved. Germline loops: CDR1 MNHNY, CDR2 SVGAGI (reference sequence). Between the trimmed V and J ends, which lost 6 bases and 7 bases, there was a span of 15 bases. CDR3 size: 14 residues. CDR3 in amino acids: CASSPQVSSEKLFF. In DNA form, the CDR3 reads TGTGCCAGCAGCCCCCAAGTTAGCTCTGAAAAACTGTTTTTT.

This chain links TRBV2 with TRBJ2-5; D may be TRBD2 (6 bases). The germline CDR1 and CDR2 sequences are SNHLY and FYNNEI. The V end was cut by 6 bases, the J end by 7 bases, with 27 bases between. This CDR3 is 17 amino acids long. The CDR3 loop is CASRKTSGAEGRWTQYF. Written as DNA, the CDR3 is TGTGCCAGCAGGAAAACTAGTGGGGCGGAGGGCAGATGGACCCAGTACTTC.

The gene calls are TRBV11-3 and TRBJ2-3, with D hard to call. V lost 2 bases to trimming and J lost 2 bases, with 8 bases between them. CDR3 size: 14 residues. Germline-derived CDR1 and CDR2 are SGHNT and YENEEA. CDR3: CASSLNRYTDTQYF. As DNA, the CDR3 is TGTGCCAGCAGCTTAAACAGATACACAGATACGCAGTATTTT. Full variable domain (remainder filled in from reference TRBV11-3 and TRBJ2-3): EAGVVQSPRYKIIEKKQPVAFWCNPISGHNTLYWYLQNLGQGPELLIRYENEEAVDDSQLPKDRFSAERLKGVDSTLKIQPAELGDSAVYLCASSLNRYTDTQYFGPGTRLTVL.

The rearrangement uses TRBV7-6 and TRBJ1-6, with TRBD1 as a possible D gene (5 bases). Germline loops: CDR1 SGHVS, CDR2 FNYEAQ. The CDR3 has 13 amino acids. Trimming took 6 bases from V and 7 from J, leaving 10 bases between them. CDR3 sequence reads: CASSRTGNSPLHF. CDR3 in DNA: TGTGCCAGCAGTCGTACAGGAAATTCACCCCTCCACTTT.

A note on this clone: Other DNA sequences in this sample translate to the same CDR3. The chain carries TRBV5-1 and TRBJ2-7; 9 nucleotides match TRBD1. Germline V CDR1 and CDR2: SGHRS, YFSETQ. The CDR3 totals 14 residues. Germline trimming cut 3 bases from V and 3 bases from J; bases unmatched to any gene: 4. As DNA, the CDR3 is TGCGCCAGCAGCTCCGGGACAGGGTTCTACGAGCAGTACTTC. Its protein is CASSSGTGFYEQYF.

The rearrangement uses TRBV18 and TRBJ2-1, with D possibly being TRBD1 or TRBD2 (5 bases each). This CDR3 is 14 amino acids long. The ends were cut back, 3 bases at V and 5 bases at J, with 11 bases in the middle. Germline V gene sequence: CDR1 KGHSH, CDR2 LQKENI. The CDR3 DNA reads as TGTGCCAGCTCACCCGGGACCAGGGACAATGAGCAGTTCTTC. Amino acid sequence: CASSPGTRDNEQFF.

This clone appeared a single time. The gene calls are TRBV27 and TRBJ2-3; 9 bases are a match to TRBD1. V shed 5 bases and J 2 bases; nucleotides not matched to a gene: 5. Germline loops: CDR1 MNHEY, CDR2 SMNVEV (reference sequence). This CDR3 region has 15 residues. In DNA, the CDR3 is TGTGCCAGCAGTGATACAGGGGGCTACACAGATACGCAGTATTTT. It yields the protein CASSDTGGYTDTQYF.

The chain joins TRBV7-2 to TRBJ1-2; D may be TRBD1 (5 bases). The V gene lost 1 base and the J gene lost 6 bases, with 12 bases spanning the gap. Germline-derived CDR1 and CDR2 are SGHTA and FQGNSA. The CDR3 contains 14 residues. CDR3 region: CASSLERGWNGYTF. The CDR3 nucleotides read TGTGCCAGCAGCTTAGAACGGGGGTGGAATGGCTACACCTTC.

J is TRBJ2-7 and V is TRBV6-5; no firm D call. V was shortened by 6 bases and J by 3 bases, with 6 bases between the two germline ends. Germline CDR1 reads MNHEY; CDR2 reads SVGAGI. The CDR3 contains 11 residues. CDR3 nucleotides: TGTGCCAGCAGACACCACTACGAGCAGTACTTC. Translated, it gives CASRHHYEQYF.

This clone occurred a few times. This chain joins TRBV4-3 and TRBJ1-1; D is unresolved. The V end lost 4 bases, the J end lost 3 bases, and 9 bases lay between the germline ends. Germline values: CDR1 LGHNA, CDR2 YSLEER. This CDR3 region has 13 residues. The chain's CDR3 is CASSRDWYTEAFF. The CDR3 DNA is TGCGCCAGCAGCCGTGATTGGTACACTGAAGCTTTCTTT.

The chain uses TRBV2 and TRBJ1-5; 8 bases agree with TRBD1. With V trimmed by 5 bases and J by 7 bases, 7 bases remained unmatched. CDR1 is SNHLY, CDR2 FYNNEI, per germline. The CDR3 totals 14 residues. Written as DNA, the CDR3 is TGTGCCAGCAGTAGACAGGGGTTAGGGCAGCCCCAGCATTTT. Translating it yields CASSRQGLGQPQHF.

The genes are TRBV5-6 and TRBJ2-7; the match to TRBD2 covers 7 bases. After removal of 0 bases from V and 5 bases from J, the junction contained 5 bases not matched to a gene. CDR3 length: 14 residues. Germline V gene lookup returns CDR1 SGHDT and CDR2 YYEEEE. The chain's CDR3 is CASSLGLGGDEQYF. The CDR3 DNA is TGTGCCAGCAGCTTGGGGTTGGGAGGGGACGAGCAGTACTTC.

This clone was observed once. This CDR3 reads CASSSQGSRGNIQYF. In DNA, the CDR3 is TGTGCCAGCAGCTCCCAAGGGTCCAGAGGGAACATTCAGTACTTC. The chain links TRBV7-9 to TRBJ2-4; tentatively, D is TRBD2 (5 bases). This CDR3 contains 15 residues. The V end was cut by 4 bases, the J end by 7 bases, with 17 bases between. CDR1 is SEHNR and CDR2 is FQNEAQ in the germline V gene (reference sequence).

This chain links TRBV18 with TRBJ1-3; D remains unclear. Germline V gives CDR1 KGHSH, CDR2 LQKENI. Trimming shortened V by 3 bases and J by 7 bases, and 10 bases separated the two germline ends. CDR3 length: 13 residues. Here the CDR3 DNA reads TGTGCCAGCTCACCCCCCTCCTCCAACACCATATATTTT. Translated: CASSPPSSNTIYF. Drawing the rest from reference TRBV18 and TRBJ1-3, the complete variable domain is NAGVMQNPRHLVRRRGQEARLRCSPMKGHSHVYWYRQLPEEGLKFMVYLQKENIIDESGMPKERFSAEFPKEGPSILRIQQVVRGDSAAYFCASSPPSSNTIYFGEGSWLTVV.

The chain combines TRBV5-6 with TRBJ1-2, with D uncertain. V gave up 0 bases and J gave up 2 bases, with 5 bases separating them. This CDR3 spans 13 amino acids. Germline-derived CDR1 and CDR2 are SGHDT and YYEEEE. DNA of the CDR3: TGTGCCAGCAGCTTGGGGCACAACTATGGCTACACCTTC. This codes for CASSLGHNYGYTF.

The genes are TRBV5-6 and TRBJ1-2; D is ambiguous. Trimming took 1 base from V and 4 from J, leaving 5 bases between them. The CDR3 contains 12 residues. Per the germline V gene, CDR1 is SGHDT and CDR2 is YYEEEE. Here the CDR3 DNA reads TGTGCCAGCAGCTTGCGGGGCTATGGCTACACCTTC. Translated, it gives CASSLRGYGYTF. The full variable domain, in which reference TRBV5-6 and TRBJ1-2 provide the parts outside the CDR3, is DAGVTQSPTHLIKTRGQQVTLRCSPKSGHDTVSWYQQALGQGPQFIFQYYEEEERQRGNFPDRFSGHQFPNYSSELNVNALLLGDSALYLCASSLRGYGYTFGSGTRLTVV.

This chain uses TRBV19 with TRBJ2-7; 11 bases line up with TRBD2. This CDR3 region has 14 residues. Looked up from germline, CDR1 is LNHDA and CDR2 is SQIVND (reference sequence). The trim removed 6 bases at V and 3 bases at J, leaving 4 bases unmatched. The chain's CDR3 is CASSRTSGFYEQYF. CDR3 bases: TGTGCCAGTAGCAGGACTAGCGGGTTCTACGAGCAGTACTTC.

V gene TRBV5-5 combines with J gene TRBJ2-5; D is perhaps TRBD2 (7 bases). Germline V gene sequence: CDR1 SGHKS, CDR2 YYEKEE (reference sequence). This CDR3 comprises 16 residues. With 0 bases removed from V and 5 bases from J, the gap between germline ends came to 17 bases. The CDR3 reads CASSLDRLGGGETQYF. CDR3 coding DNA: TGTGCCAGCAGCTTGGACAGACTGGGAGGGGGGGAGACCCAGTACTTC.